These 5 T cell receptor beta chains were sequenced from one sample in a study of shared clonotypes between healthy human individuals. Sequenced by immunoSEQ multiplex PCR; TCRdb stores in-frame clones only, minus some. The data contain around 2.5 million clones, roughly 93% of them singletons. Sequencing was performed on naive CD4+ T cells from PBMCs. The sample's subset: CD45RA+ positively selected. These TCRs come from a man younger than 35 in good health. Some clones in this sample may be carry-over from other donors' samples.

This sequence joins TRBV6-5 and TRBJ2-7; D is unresolved. CDR3 size: 14 residues. CDR1 is MNHEY, CDR2 SVGAGI, per germline. Trimming left V 0 bases short and J 1 base short, with 7 bases between. CDR3 residues: CASSYSFRSYEQYF. CDR3 DNA sequence: TGTGCCAGCAGTTACTCGTTTCGGTCCTACGAGCAGTACTTC.

V usage is TRBV7-3 and J usage is TRBJ2-3; 8 nucleotides line up with TRBD1. Losses at the gene ends were 1 base for V and 2 bases for J; bases not matched to a gene: 8. CDR1 and CDR2 from the germline V gene are SGHTA and FQGTGA. The CDR3 covers 17 residues. CDR3 region: CASSLKIRGQNTDTQYF. Written as DNA, the CDR3 is TGTGCCAGCAGCTTAAAAATCAGGGGGCAAAACACAGATACGCAGTATTTT.

This chain connects TRBV7-8 to TRBJ2-1; the match to TRBD2 covers 8 bases. There are 13 residues in the CDR3. Trimming took 1 base from V and 9 from J; bases not matched to a gene: 2. Germline values: CDR1 SGHVS, CDR2 FQNEAQ. The CDR3 is CASSLGGRFEQFF. In nucleotides, the CDR3 is TGTGCCAGCAGCTTAGGCGGGAGGTTTGAGCAGTTCTTC. Based on the CDR3 plus reference TRBV7-8 and TRBJ2-1, the full variable domain is GAGVSQSPRYKVAKRGQDVALRCDPISGHVSLFWYQQALGQGPEFLTYFQNEAQLDKSGLPSDRFFAERPEGSVSTLKIQRTQQEDSAVYLCASSLGGRFEQFFGPGTRLTVL.

V and J are TRBV6-6 and TRBJ1-2, with no clear D. Germline values: CDR1 MNHNY, CDR2 SVGAGI (reference sequence). The CDR3 loop spans 13 amino acids. With 8 bases removed from V and 4 bases from J, the gap between germline ends came to 14 bases. CDR3 in DNA: TGTGCCAGCGAGGGCCTGAATAGCTATGGCTACACCTTC. As protein: CASEGLNSYGYTF.

The gene calls are TRBV5-1 and TRBJ2-3; a weak D match, TRBD2 (6 bases). CDR1 and CDR2 (germline): SGHRS, YFSETQ. This CDR3 has 13 residues. Trimming took off 3 bases at V and 8 bases at J, with 13 bases between the two ends. CDR3 coding DNA: TGCGCCAGCAGCTCGCAGGAGGGCGGTACGCAGTATTTT. Encoded protein: CASSSQEGGTQYF.